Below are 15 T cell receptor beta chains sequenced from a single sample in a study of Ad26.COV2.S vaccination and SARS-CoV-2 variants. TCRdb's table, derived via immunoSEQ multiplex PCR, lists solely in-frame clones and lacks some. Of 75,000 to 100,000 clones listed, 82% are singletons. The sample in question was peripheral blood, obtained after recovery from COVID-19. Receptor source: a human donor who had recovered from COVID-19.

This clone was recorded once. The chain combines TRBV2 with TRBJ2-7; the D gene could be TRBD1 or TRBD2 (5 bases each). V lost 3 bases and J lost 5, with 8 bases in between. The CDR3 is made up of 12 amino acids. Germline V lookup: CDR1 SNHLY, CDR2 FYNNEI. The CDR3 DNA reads TGTGCCAGCAGTGATGAGGGGCACGAGCAGTACTTC. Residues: CASSDEGHEQYF. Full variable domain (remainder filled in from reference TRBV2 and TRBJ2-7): EPEVTQTPSHQVTQMGQEVILRCVPISNHLYFYWYRQILGQKVEFLVSFYNNEISEKSEIFDDQFSVERPDGSNFTLKIRSTKLEDSAMYFCASSDEGHEQYFGPGTRLTVT.

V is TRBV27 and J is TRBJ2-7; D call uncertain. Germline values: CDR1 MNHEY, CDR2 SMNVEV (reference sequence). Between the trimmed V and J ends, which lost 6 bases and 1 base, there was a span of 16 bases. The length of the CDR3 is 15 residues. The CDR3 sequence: CASSKDFLRSYEQYF. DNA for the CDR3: TGTGCCAGCAGCAAAGACTTCCTTCGGTCCTACGAGCAGTACTTC.

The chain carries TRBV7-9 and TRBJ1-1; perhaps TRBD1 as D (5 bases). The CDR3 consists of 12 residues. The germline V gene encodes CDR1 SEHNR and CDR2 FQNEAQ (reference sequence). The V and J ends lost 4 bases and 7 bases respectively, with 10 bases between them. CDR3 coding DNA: TGTGCCAGCAGCTCTAGGGGCCTTGAAGCTTTCTTT. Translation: CASSSRGLEAFF. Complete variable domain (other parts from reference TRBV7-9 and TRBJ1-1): DTGVSQNPRHKITKRGQNVTFRCDPISEHNRLYWYRQTLGQGPEFLTYFQNEAQLEKSRLLSDRFSAERPKGSFSTLEIQRTEQGDSAMYLCASSSRGLEAFFGQGTRLTVV.

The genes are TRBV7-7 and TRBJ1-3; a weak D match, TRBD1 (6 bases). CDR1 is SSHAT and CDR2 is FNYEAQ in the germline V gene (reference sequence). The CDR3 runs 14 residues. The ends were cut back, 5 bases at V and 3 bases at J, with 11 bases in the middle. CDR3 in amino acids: CASSAGQIGNTIYF. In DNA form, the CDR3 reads TGTGCCAGCAGCGCCGGACAGATTGGAAACACCATATATTTT.

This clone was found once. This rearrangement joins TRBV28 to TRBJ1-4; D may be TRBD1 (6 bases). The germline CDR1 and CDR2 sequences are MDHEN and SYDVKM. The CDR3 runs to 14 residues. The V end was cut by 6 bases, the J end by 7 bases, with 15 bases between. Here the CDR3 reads CASSLQGVREKLFF. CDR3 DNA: TGTGCCAGCAGCTTACAGGGTGTACGTGAAAAACTGTTTTTT.

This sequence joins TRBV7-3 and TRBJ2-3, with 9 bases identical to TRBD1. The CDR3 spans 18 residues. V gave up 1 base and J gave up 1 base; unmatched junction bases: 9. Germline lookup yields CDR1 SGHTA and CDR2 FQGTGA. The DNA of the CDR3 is TGTGCCAGCAGCTTAAGGGGGCCTCGGGACAGGGGCACAGATACGCAGTATTTT. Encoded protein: CASSLRGPRDRGTDTQYF.

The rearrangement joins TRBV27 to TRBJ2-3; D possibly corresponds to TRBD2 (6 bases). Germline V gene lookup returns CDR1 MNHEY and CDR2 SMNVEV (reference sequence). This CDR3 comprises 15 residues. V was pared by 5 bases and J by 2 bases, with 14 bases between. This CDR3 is CASSTQRVFTDTQYF. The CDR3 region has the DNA TGTGCCAGCAGTACCCAGCGGGTATTCACAGATACGCAGTATTTT.

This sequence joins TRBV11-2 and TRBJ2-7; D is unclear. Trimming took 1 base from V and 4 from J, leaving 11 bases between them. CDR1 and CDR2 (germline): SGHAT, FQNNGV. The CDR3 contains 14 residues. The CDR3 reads CASSLGHGSYEQYF. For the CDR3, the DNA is TGTGCCAGCAGCTTAGGGCACGGGTCTTACGAGCAGTACTTC.

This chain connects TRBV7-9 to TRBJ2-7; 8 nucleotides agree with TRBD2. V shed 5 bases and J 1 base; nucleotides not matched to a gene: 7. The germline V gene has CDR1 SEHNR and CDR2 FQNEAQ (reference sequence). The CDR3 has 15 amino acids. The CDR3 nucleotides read TGTGCCAGCAGCGCGAGACTAGCGCAATCCTACGAGCAGTACTTC. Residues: CASSARLAQSYEQYF.

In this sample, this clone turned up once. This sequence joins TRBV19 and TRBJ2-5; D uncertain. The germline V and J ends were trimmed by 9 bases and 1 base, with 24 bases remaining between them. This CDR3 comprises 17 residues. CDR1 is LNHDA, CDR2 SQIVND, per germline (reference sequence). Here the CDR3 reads CASSYRAGSTSQETQYF. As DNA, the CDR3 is TGTGCCAGCTCCTATCGGGCAGGATCGACGTCCCAAGAGACCCAGTACTTC.

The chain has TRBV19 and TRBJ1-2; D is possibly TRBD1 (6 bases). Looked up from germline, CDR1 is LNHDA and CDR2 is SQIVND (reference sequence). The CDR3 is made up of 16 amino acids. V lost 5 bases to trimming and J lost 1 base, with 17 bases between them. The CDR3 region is CASSPRGEDSNYGYTF. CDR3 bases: TGTGCCAGTAGTCCCCGGGGGGAGGACAGTAACTATGGCTACACCTTC.

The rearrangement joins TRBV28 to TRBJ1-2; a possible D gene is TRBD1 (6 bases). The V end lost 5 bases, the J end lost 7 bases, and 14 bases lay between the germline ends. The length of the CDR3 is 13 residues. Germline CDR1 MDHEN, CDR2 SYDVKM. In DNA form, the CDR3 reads TGTGCCAGCAGTAAAGCAGGGGACGCTGGCTACACCTTC. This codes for CASSKAGDAGYTF.

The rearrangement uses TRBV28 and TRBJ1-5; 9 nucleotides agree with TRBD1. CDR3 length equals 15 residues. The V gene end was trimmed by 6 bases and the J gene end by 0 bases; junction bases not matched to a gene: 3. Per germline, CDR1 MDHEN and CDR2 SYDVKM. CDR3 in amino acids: CASRGQGVSNQPQHF. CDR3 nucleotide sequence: TGTGCCAGCAGGGGACAGGGTGTTAGCAATCAGCCCCAGCATTTT.

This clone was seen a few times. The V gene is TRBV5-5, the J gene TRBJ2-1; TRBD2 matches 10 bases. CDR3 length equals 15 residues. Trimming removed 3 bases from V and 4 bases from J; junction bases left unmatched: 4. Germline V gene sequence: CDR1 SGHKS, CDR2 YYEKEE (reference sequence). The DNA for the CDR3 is TGTGCCAGCAGCTCCATAGCGGGAGGATACAATGAGCAGTTCTTC. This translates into CASSSIAGGYNEQFF.

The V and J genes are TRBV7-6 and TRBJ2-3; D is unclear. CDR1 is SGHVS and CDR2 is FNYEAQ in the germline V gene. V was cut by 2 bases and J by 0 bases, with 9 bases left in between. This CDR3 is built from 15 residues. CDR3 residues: CASSLRVGSTDTQYF. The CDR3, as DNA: TGTGCCAGCAGCTTACGAGTAGGTAGCACAGATACGCAGTATTTT.